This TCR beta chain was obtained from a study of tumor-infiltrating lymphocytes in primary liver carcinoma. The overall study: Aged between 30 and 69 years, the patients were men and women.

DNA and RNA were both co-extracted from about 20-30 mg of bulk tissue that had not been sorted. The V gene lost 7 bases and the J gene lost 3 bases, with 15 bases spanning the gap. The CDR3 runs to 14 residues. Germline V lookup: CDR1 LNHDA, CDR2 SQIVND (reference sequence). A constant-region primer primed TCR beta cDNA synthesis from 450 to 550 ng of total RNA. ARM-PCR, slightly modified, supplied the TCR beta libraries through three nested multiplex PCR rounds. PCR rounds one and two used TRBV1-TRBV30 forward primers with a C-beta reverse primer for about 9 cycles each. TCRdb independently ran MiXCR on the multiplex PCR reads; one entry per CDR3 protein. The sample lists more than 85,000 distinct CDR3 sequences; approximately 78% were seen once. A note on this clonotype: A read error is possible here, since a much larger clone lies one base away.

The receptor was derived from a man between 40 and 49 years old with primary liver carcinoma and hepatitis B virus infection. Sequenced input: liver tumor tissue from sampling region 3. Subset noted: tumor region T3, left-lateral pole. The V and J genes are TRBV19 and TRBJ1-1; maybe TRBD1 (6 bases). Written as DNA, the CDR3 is TGTGCCAGTAATATCTGGGGGCTGGACACTGAAGCTTTCTTT. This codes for CASNIWGLDTEAFF.